The clone carrying this T cell receptor (beta chain) came up many times. Its antigen is unknown. The data derive from a study of T cell repertoires in cytomegalovirus infection. Using its own MiXCR run on the reads, TCRdb lists one record per CDR3 protein. The sample lists about 830,000 distinct CDR3 sequences; 32% were seen once. The germline V gene encodes CDR1 SEHNR and CDR2 FQNEAQ (reference sequence). V was pared by 4 bases and J by 7 bases, with 17 bases between. The CDR3 sequence is 14 residues long. This chain links TRBV7-9 with TRBJ2-7, with D possibly matching TRBD1 (7 bases). The source is a human donor in good health (CMV status not recorded). Some clones in this sample may be carry-over from other donors' samples. Material: cultured CD8+ T cells from PBMCs, obtained from culture after CMV antigen stimulation. The CDR3 here is CASSSSRDSKEQYV. The DNA of the CDR3 is TGTGCCAGCAGCTCCTCGCGGGACAGCAAAGAGCAGTACGTC.